Presented here are 29 T cell receptor beta chains from one specimen sequenced in a study of cytomegalovirus exposure and HLA in healthy donors. Primers for the PCR totalled 60 Vbeta and 13 Jbeta. Produced via immunoSEQ multiplex PCR; TCRdb's table is partial and in-frame only. This sample carries 150,000 to 200,000 clones, over 65% of them seen once, and the ten largest clones take approximately 3%. Input material: PBMCs. These receptors came from a woman in her thirties or forties in good health and CMV-seronegative.

The genes are TRBV18 and TRBJ1-1; D ambiguous. The germline CDR1 and CDR2 sequences are KGHSH and LQKENI. V was pared by 0 bases and J by 1 base, with 12 bases between. CDR3 length: 16 amino acids. The CDR3 DNA reads TGTGCCAGCTCACCACCGGGCAGCAAATCGAACACTGAAGCTTTCTTT. It translates to CASSPPGSKSNTEAFF. Combining the CDR3 with reference TRBV18 and TRBJ1-1 gives the whole variable domain NAGVMQNPRHLVRRRGQEARLRCSPMKGHSHVYWYRQLPEEGLKFMVYLQKENIIDESGMPKERFSAEFPKEGPSILRIQQVVRGDSAAYFCASSPPGSKSNTEAFFGQGTRLTVV.

CDR3 DNA: TGTGCCAGCTCCCCGACGGGACAGGGTTCCTACGAGCAGTACTTC. Protein sequence: CASSPTGQGSYEQYF. This chain connects TRBV18 to TRBJ2-7; 9 bases line up with TRBD1. The CDR3 spans 15 residues. J gave up 1 base and V 6 bases, and 7 bases lay outside the gene matches. Germline CDR1 is KGHSH and CDR2 is LQKENI.

The chain carries TRBV4-2 and TRBJ2-7; TRBD2 aligns across 14 bases. V was clipped by 4 bases and J by 3 bases; unmatched bases: 5. CDR3 length: 16 residues. Germline values: CDR1 LGHNA, CDR2 YNFKEQ. CDR3 amino acids: CASSPRTSGGYYEQYF. CDR3 coding DNA: TGTGCCAGCAGCCCGCGGACTAGCGGGGGGTACTACGAGCAGTACTTC.

A word on this clone: This specimen includes other DNA sequences encoding the same CDR3. The chain combines TRBV5-1 with TRBJ2-2, with D uncertain. CDR3 length: 13 amino acids. Germline CDR1 SGHRS, CDR2 YFSETQ. The V end was cut by 0 bases, the J end by 5 bases, with 5 bases between. CDR3 coding DNA: TGCGCCAGCAGCTTGGCCGGGACCGGGGAGCTGTTTTTT. Residues: CASSLAGTGELFF. The full variable domain, completed using reference TRBV5-1 and TRBJ2-2, is KAGVTQTPRYLIKTRGQQVTLSCSPISGHRSVSWYQQTPGQGLQFLFEYFSETQRNKGNFPGRFSGRQFSNSRSEMNVSTLELGDSALYLCASSLAGTGELFFGEGSRLTVL.

This chain uses TRBV27 with TRBJ1-3; D is uncertain. The V end was cut by 6 bases, the J end by 0 bases, with 12 bases between. Germline V gene sequence: CDR1 MNHEY, CDR2 SMNVEV (reference sequence). The CDR3 length is 15 residues. As DNA, the CDR3 is TGTGCCAGCAGCCCATGGGCCGGCTCTGGAAACACCATATATTTT. Translation: CASSPWAGSGNTIYF.

V usage is TRBV5-4 and J usage is TRBJ1-2; D may be TRBD1 (5 bases). CDR3 length equals 14 residues. V lost 4 bases to trimming and J lost 3 bases, with 13 bases between them. Germline V gene lookup returns CDR1 SGHNT and CDR2 YYREEE (reference sequence). CDR3 bases: TGTGCCAGCAGCCCGAGCGGGGGACACTATGGCTACACCTTC. The encoded protein is CASSPSGGHYGYTF.

As regards this clone: Other DNA sequences in the sample encode the same CDR3. The rearrangement links TRBV15 to TRBJ1-1, with TRBD1 as a possible D gene (5 bases). Germline V lookup: CDR1 LNHNV, CDR2 YYDKDF (reference sequence). V lost 3 bases, J lost 1 base, and 12 bases lay in between. The CDR3 is 15 residues long. CDR3 DNA: TGTGCCACCAGCAGTCCAACGGGGGGGAACACTGAAGCTTTCTTT. This encodes CATSSPTGGNTEAFF.

The gene calls are TRBV6-1 and TRBJ1-6; D unclear. The CDR3 has 13 amino acids. Trimming left V 5 bases short and J 9 bases short, with 11 bases between. Germline lookup yields CDR1 MNHNS and CDR2 SASEGT. In DNA, the CDR3 is TGTGCCAGCAGTTCCGACGGGGTTTCACCCCTCCACTTT. Its translation: CASSSDGVSPLHF.

V usage is TRBV4-1 and J usage is TRBJ2-1; weak D call: TRBD2 (6 bases). There are 14 residues in the CDR3. The germline CDR1 and CDR2 sequences are MGHRA and YSYEKL. Trimming shortened V by 5 bases and J by 0 bases, and 8 bases separated the two germline ends. CDR3 sequence: CASSNGGSYNEQFF. In DNA form, the CDR3 reads TGCGCCAGCAGCAACGGGGGCTCCTACAATGAGCAGTTCTTC.

The rearrangement links TRBV5-5 to TRBJ2-7, with 7 bases lining up with TRBD1. Trimming removed 3 bases from V and 1 base from J; junction bases left unmatched: 13. The germline V gene has CDR1 SGHKS and CDR2 YYEKEE (reference sequence). The length of the CDR3 is 17 residues. CDR3 DNA: TGTGCCAGCAGCTCTACCGGGACAGTTCTTTCATCCTACGAGCAGTACTTC. It codes for CASSSTGTVLSSYEQYF. The full variable domain, completed using reference TRBV5-5 and TRBJ2-7, is DAGVTQSPTHLIKTRGQQVTLRCSPISGHKSVSWYQQVLGQGPQFIFQYYEKEERGRGNFPDRFSARQFPNYSSELNVNALLLGDSALYLCASSSTGTVLSSYEQYFGPGTRLTVT.

The chain joins TRBV4-1 to TRBJ2-3; 10 bases map to TRBD2. The CDR3 extends over 15 amino acids. V dropped 5 bases and J dropped 5; count of bases not matched to a gene: 7. Germline-derived CDR1 and CDR2 are MGHRA and YSYEKL. Written as DNA, the CDR3 is TGCGCCAGCAGCTATCAGCGGGGGGGCGGAGATACGCAGTATTTT. Amino acids: CASSYQRGGGDTQYF.

The chain has TRBV6-5 and TRBJ1-4; 7 bases are shared with TRBD1. The V segment lost 4 bases and the J segment 7 bases; nucleotides outside the gene matches: 12. The CDR3 has 16 residues. Germline values: CDR1 MNHEY, CDR2 SVGAGI. The CDR3 nucleotides read TGTGCCAGCAGTTTACTGGGCAGGGGGAGAAGTGAAAAACTGTTTTTT. It specifies CASSLLGRGRSEKLFF.

The genes are TRBV7-2 and TRBJ2-7, with D perhaps TRBD1 (5 bases). Germline CDR1 reads SGHTA; CDR2 reads FQGNSA. Trimming removed 1 base at V and 2 bases at J, with 9 bases between. The CDR3 has 14 amino acids. This chain's CDR3 is CASSLGGTTYEQYF. The CDR3 DNA reads as TGTGCCAGCAGCTTAGGGGGCACAACCTACGAGCAGTACTTC.

This clone was observed a single time. The rearrangement links TRBV11-2 to TRBJ2-1, with 9 positions matching TRBD2. Germline V gene data show CDR1 as SGHAT and CDR2 as FQNNGV. The CDR3 covers 18 residues. The V gene end was trimmed by 5 bases and the J gene end by 0 bases; junction bases not matched to a gene: 11. The DNA for the CDR3 is TGTGCCAGCAGCCCCGGGAGCGGGGGGCCCTACTCCTACAATGAGCAGTTCTTC. Protein product: CASSPGSGGPYSYNEQFF.

This CDR3 reads CASSLRLTGMNYEQYF. DNA for the CDR3: TGCGCCAGCAGCTTGCGGTTGACAGGGATGAACTACGAGCAGTACTTC. This chain links TRBV5-1 with TRBJ2-7; TRBD1 agrees at 7 bases. Germline CDR1 is SGHRS and CDR2 is YFSETQ. J was trimmed by 3 bases and V by 1 base; bases with no gene match: 10. CDR3 length: 16 residues. The entire variable domain, with the rest obtained from reference TRBV5-1 and TRBJ2-7, is as follows: KAGVTQTPRYLIKTRGQQVTLSCSPISGHRSVSWYQQTPGQGLQFLFEYFSETQRNKGNFPGRFSGRQFSNSRSEMNVSTLELGDSALYLCASSLRLTGMNYEQYFGPGTRLTVT.

The chain joins TRBV7-6 to TRBJ1-3, with D maybe TRBD1 (5 bases). Trimming shortened V by 5 bases and J by 4 bases, and 15 bases separated the two germline ends. Germline CDR1 SGHVS, CDR2 FNYEAQ. CDR3 length equals 15 residues. CDR3 region: CASSPWDSRGNTIYF. The CDR3 nucleotides read TGTGCCAGCAGCCCGTGGGACTCGAGGGGAAACACCATATATTTT.

This rearrangement joins TRBV2 to TRBJ2-3; perhaps TRBD2 as D (5 bases). The length of the CDR3 is 14 residues. Germline V lookup: CDR1 SNHLY, CDR2 FYNNEI. V dropped 2 bases and J dropped 8 bases, with 14 bases sitting between them. The CDR3 spells CASSEYRGTGTQYF. The CDR3, as DNA: TGTGCCAGCAGTGAATACCGGGGTACCGGTACGCAGTATTTT.

The genes are TRBV6-1 and TRBJ2-2, with 7 positions matching TRBD1. Germline CDR1 reads MNHNS; CDR2 reads SASEGT. J lost 6 bases, V lost 0 bases, and 7 bases had no gene match. CDR3 length: 16 amino acids. The CDR3 protein is CASSEAPTGIAGELFF. CDR3 nucleotide sequence: TGTGCCAGCAGTGAAGCGCCGACAGGGATCGCCGGGGAGCTGTTTTTT.

The chain uses TRBV5-4 and TRBJ2-1; the D gene is possibly TRBD2 (7 bases). Germline-derived CDR1 and CDR2 are SGHNT and YYREEE (reference sequence). CDR3 size: 15 residues. Trimming took 1 base from V and 4 from J, leaving 12 bases between them. Here the CDR3 DNA reads TGTGCCAGCAGCTTGCTCGGGGGGCTTTACAATGAGCAGTTCTTC. This codes for CASSLLGGLYNEQFF.

This sequence joins TRBV5-1 and TRBJ2-1; 11 bases are shared with TRBD1. CDR3 length: 15 residues. V lost 3 bases and J lost 7; bases outside the gene matches: 6. The V gene's germline CDR1 is SGHRS and CDR2 YFSETQ. The chain's CDR3 is CASSSRDRGLNEQFF. In DNA form, the CDR3 reads TGCGCCAGCAGCTCCCGGGACAGGGGGTTAAATGAGCAGTTCTTC.

This rearrangement joins TRBV6-1 to TRBJ2-2; D not resolved. Per germline, CDR1 MNHNS and CDR2 SASEGT. This CDR3 has 16 amino acids. The V end was cut by 4 bases, the J end by 2 bases, with 14 bases between. The CDR3 DNA is TGTGCCAGCAGTGCCTACTTCGGGTTAAACACCGGGGAGCTGTTTTTT. Translating gives CASSAYFGLNTGELFF.

V and J are TRBV6-4 and TRBJ2-3; 8 bases align to TRBD1. Germline V gene data show CDR1 as MRHNA and CDR2 as SNTAGT. J lost 6 bases, V lost 5 bases, and 7 bases had no gene match. The length of the CDR3 is 14 residues. The CDR3 is CASSRTGLVDTQYF. In DNA form, the CDR3 reads TGTGCCAGCAGTAGGACAGGGCTGGTGGATACGCAGTATTTT.

J is TRBJ1-2 and V is TRBV9; D gene unclear. The V gene's germline CDR1 is SGDLS and CDR2 YYNGEE. V shed 0 bases and J shed 0 bases, with 9 bases lying between them. The CDR3 extends over 15 amino acids. CDR3 sequence: CASSVAASSNYGYTF. The CDR3 nucleotides are TGTGCCAGCAGCGTAGCTGCGTCTTCTAACTATGGCTACACCTTC. The full variable domain, completed using reference TRBV9 and TRBJ1-2, is DSGVTQTPKHLITATGQRVTLRCSPRSGDLSVYWYQQSLDQGLQFLIQYYNGEERAKGNILERFSAQQFPDLHSELNLSSLELGDSALYFCASSVAASSNYGYTFGSGTRLTVV.

This clone was seen once. This sequence joins TRBV5-1 and TRBJ1-3; 7 bases map to TRBD1. Germline V gives CDR1 SGHRS, CDR2 YFSETQ. The CDR3 length is 16 residues. The V segment lost 2 bases and the J segment 1 base; nucleotides outside the gene matches: 6. The CDR3 loop is CASSLQTGISGNTIYF. The CDR3 nucleotides read TGCGCCAGCAGCTTACAGACAGGGATATCTGGAAACACCATATATTTT. Combining the CDR3 with reference TRBV5-1 and TRBJ1-3 gives the whole variable domain KAGVTQTPRYLIKTRGQQVTLSCSPISGHRSVSWYQQTPGQGLQFLFEYFSETQRNKGNFPGRFSGRQFSNSRSEMNVSTLELGDSALYLCASSLQTGISGNTIYFGEGSWLTVV.

J is TRBJ2-7 and V is TRBV9; D possibly corresponds to TRBD2 (6 bases). This CDR3 comprises 15 residues. CDR1 SGDLS and CDR2 YYNGEE come from the germline V gene. With 0 bases removed from V and 3 bases from J, the gap between germline ends came to 13 bases. The CDR3 sequence: CASSVAGGAYYEQYF. The CDR3 region has the DNA TGTGCCAGCAGCGTAGCGGGCGGGGCCTACTACGAGCAGTACTTC.

The V and J genes are TRBV2 and TRBJ2-1; a weak D match, TRBD1 (5 bases). Germline-derived CDR1 and CDR2 are SNHLY and FYNNEI. CDR3 length: 15 residues. V was trimmed by 4 bases and J by 5 bases, leaving 15 bases between them. CDR3: CASSVQGWSDNEQFF. The CDR3 DNA follows: TGTGCCAGCAGTGTCCAGGGTTGGTCGGACAATGAGCAGTTCTTC.

The genes are TRBV10-2 and TRBJ1-5; D is uncertain. Trimming cost V 5 bases and J 0 bases, with 5 bases left between them. Per germline, CDR1 WSHSY and CDR2 SAAADI. CDR3 length: 13 amino acids. The CDR3 region is CASSSNSNQPQHF. CDR3 sequence (DNA): TGCGCCAGCAGTAGCAATAGCAATCAGCCCCAGCATTTT.

The CDR3 spells CASSPHRQPQHF. CDR3 in DNA: TGTGCCAGCAGTCCACATCGTCAGCCCCAGCATTTT. This chain links TRBV28 with TRBJ1-5; D remains ambiguous. The CDR3 spans 12 residues. V was trimmed by 5 bases and J by 6 bases, leaving 8 bases between them. Looked up from germline, CDR1 is MDHEN and CDR2 is SYDVKM.

The chain combines TRBV27 with TRBJ1-1, with D hard to call. The CDR3 loop spans 14 amino acids. Trimming removed 3 bases from V and 7 bases from J, with 15 bases in between. The germline V gene has CDR1 MNHEY and CDR2 SMNVEV (reference sequence). In DNA form, the CDR3 reads TGTGCCAGCAGTTTTGACGGACTTCGGGGTGAAGCTTTCTTT. This sequence encodes CASSFDGLRGEAFF.